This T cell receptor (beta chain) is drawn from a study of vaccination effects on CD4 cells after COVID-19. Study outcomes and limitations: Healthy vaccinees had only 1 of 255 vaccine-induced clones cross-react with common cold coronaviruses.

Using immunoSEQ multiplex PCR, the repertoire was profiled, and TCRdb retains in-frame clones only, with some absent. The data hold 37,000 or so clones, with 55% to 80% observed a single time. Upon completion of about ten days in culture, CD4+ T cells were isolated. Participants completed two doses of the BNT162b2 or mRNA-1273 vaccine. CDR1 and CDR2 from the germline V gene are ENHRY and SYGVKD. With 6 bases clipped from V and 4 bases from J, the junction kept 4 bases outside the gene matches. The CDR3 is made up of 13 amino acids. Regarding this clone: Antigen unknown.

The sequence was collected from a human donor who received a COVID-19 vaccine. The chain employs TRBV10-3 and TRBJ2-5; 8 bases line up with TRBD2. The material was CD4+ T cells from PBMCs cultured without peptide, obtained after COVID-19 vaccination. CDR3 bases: TGTGCCATCAGCGGGACTAGGGGAGAGACCCAGTACTTC. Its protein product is CAISGTRGETQYF.